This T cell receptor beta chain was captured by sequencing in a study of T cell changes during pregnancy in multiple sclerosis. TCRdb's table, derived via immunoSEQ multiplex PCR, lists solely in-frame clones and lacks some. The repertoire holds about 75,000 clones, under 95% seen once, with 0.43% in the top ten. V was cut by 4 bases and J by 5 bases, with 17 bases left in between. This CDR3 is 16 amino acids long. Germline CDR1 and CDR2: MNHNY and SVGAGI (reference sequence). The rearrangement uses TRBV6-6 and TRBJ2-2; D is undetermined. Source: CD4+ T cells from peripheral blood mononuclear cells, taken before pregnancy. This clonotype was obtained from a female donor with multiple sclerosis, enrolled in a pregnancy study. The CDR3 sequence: CASSSPRSTGTGELFF. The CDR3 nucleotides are TGTGCCAGCAGTTCCCCTCGGAGTACCGGGACCGGGGAGCTGTTTTTT.